This passage covers 17 T cell receptor beta chains from one sample sequenced in a study of regulatory T cells in long-lasting Graves disease. The time point is: newly diagnosed GD, antithyroid drugs for less than 3 months. RNA isolated from PBMCs was used to make the TCR library. For TCR beta, libraries came from iRepertoire HTBI primers and Arm-PCR of CDR3 regions. TCRdb re-analysed the multiplex PCR reads in MiXCR, keeping a single row per CDR3 protein. The repertoire includes roughly 220,000 distinct CDR3 sequences, 15% to 20% of them detected once, and 22% sits in the top ten. The sequencing used peripheral blood mononuclear cells (PBMCs), collected at new diagnosis, from a patient treated with antithyroid drugs. The receptors derive from a female donor with Graves disease.

This clonotype was recorded at least ten times. This chain joins TRBV20-1 and TRBJ2-3; 7 nucleotides align to TRBD2. J was trimmed by 9 bases and V by 2 bases; bases with no gene match: 8. Germline V gene sequence: CDR1 DFQATT, CDR2 SNEGSKA (reference sequence). There are 13 residues in the CDR3. CDR3: CSARTAGEGTQYF. The DNA for the CDR3 is TGCAGTGCTAGAACCGCGGGAGAGGGGACGCAGTATTTT.

The chain links TRBV7-3 to TRBJ2-1; D not resolved. The germline V and J ends were trimmed by 5 bases and 6 bases, with 11 bases remaining between them. The CDR3 has 13 amino acids. Germline CDR1 and CDR2: SGHTA and FQGTGA. CDR3 bases: TGTGCCAGCAGCGCCTGGGGTGGCAATGAGCAGTTCTTC. This codes for CASSAWGGNEQFF.

This clonotype came up many times. The rearrangement links TRBV7-3 to TRBJ2-2; tentatively, D is TRBD2 (6 bases). Germline V gives CDR1 SGHTA, CDR2 FQGTGA. CDR3 length: 16 amino acids. Trimming stripped 5 bases from V and 5 bases from J, with 18 bases between. CDR3: CASSAYSGPLTGELFF. The CDR3 bases are TGTGCCAGCAGCGCGTATAGCGGCCCTCTGACCGGGGAGCTGTTTTTT. The whole variable domain, remainder taken from reference TRBV7-3 and TRBJ2-2, is GAGVSQTPSNKVTEKGKYVELRCDPISGHTALYWYRQSLGQGPEFLIYFQGTGAADDSGLPNDRFFAVRPEGSVSTLKIQRTERGDSAVYLCASSAYSGPLTGELFFGEGSRLTVL.

This clonotype was counted many times. The genes are TRBV29-1 and TRBJ1-1; 9 bases map to TRBD1. This CDR3 has 13 residues. V lost 0 bases and J lost 11; bases outside the gene matches: 7. Per germline, CDR1 SQVTM and CDR2 ANQGSEA. The CDR3: CSVEDLRQGDAFF. The CDR3 DNA reads as TGCAGCGTTGAAGATCTTAGACAGGGGGATGCTTTCTTT. Supplemented by reference TRBV29-1 and TRBJ1-1, the full variable domain reads SAVISQKPSRDICQRGTSLTIQCQVDSQVTMMFWYRQQPGQSLTLIATANQGSEATYESGFVIDKFPISRPNLTFSTLTVSNMSPEDSSIYLCSVEDLRQGDAFFGQGTRLTVV.

This clonotype was picked up many times. The V call is TRBV20-1, the J call TRBJ2-1; 7 bases match TRBD2. With V trimmed by 3 bases and J by 4 bases, 9 bases remained unmatched. Germline values: CDR1 DFQATT, CDR2 SNEGSKA (reference sequence). This CDR3 region has 15 residues. The CDR3 DNA is TGCAGTGCTAGTTCTAGCGGCCGCGATTACAATGAGCAGTTCTTC. The encoded protein is CSASSSGRDYNEQFF.

Ten or more counts support this clonotype. V and J are TRBV12-3 or TRBV12-4 and TRBJ2-1, with 10 bases aligning to TRBD2. J was trimmed by 2 bases and V by 3 bases; bases with no gene match: 7. The CDR3 covers 17 residues. The CDR3 bases are TGTGCCAGCAGTTTCGCTAGCGGGAGAACGGCCTACAATGAGCAGTTCTTC. This encodes CASSFASGRTAYNEQFF.

This clonotype was detected a few times. The germline gene is not matched at one end of the junction; a read error may be the cause. The J gene is TRBJ2-7, the V gene TRBV3-1; 7 bases match TRBD2. The CDR3 covers 14 residues. Germline V gives CDR1 LGHDT, CDR2 YNNKEL (reference sequence). The CDR3 protein is CASSRRTRGYGQYF. In DNA, the CDR3 is TGTGCCAGCAGCCGGCGGACTAGAGGCTACGGGCAGTACTTC.

The table lists this clonotype with many counts. V usage is TRBV24-1 and J usage is TRBJ2-5; a weak D match, TRBD1 (6 bases). V was pared by 2 bases and J by 1 base, with 10 bases between. Per germline, CDR1 KGHDR and CDR2 SFDVKD. The CDR3 has 15 residues. CDR3 loop: CATSDSRTAQETQYF. The CDR3 DNA reads TGTGCCACCAGTGATTCTAGGACAGCCCAAGAGACCCAGTACTTC.

This clonotype was observed many times. The chain employs TRBV7-9 and TRBJ2-3; the D gene is possibly TRBD2 (6 bases). CDR1 and CDR2 from the germline V gene are SEHNR and FQNEAQ (reference sequence). V lost 5 bases to trimming and J lost 0 bases, with 12 bases between them. This CDR3 is built from 15 residues. The CDR3 reads CASSERDSSTDTQYF. The DNA of the CDR3 is TGTGCCAGCAGCGAGAGGGACTCTAGCACAGATACGCAGTATTTT. The full variable domain, in which reference TRBV7-9 and TRBJ2-3 provide the parts outside the CDR3, is DTGVSQNPRHKITKRGQNVTFRCDPISEHNRLYWYRQTLGQGPEFLTYFQNEAQLEKSRLLSDRFSAERPKGSFSTLEIQRTEQGDSAMYLCASSERDSSTDTQYFGPGTRLTVL.

This chain uses TRBV29-1 with TRBJ1-1; a possible D gene is TRBD1 (5 bases). Germline V gives CDR1 SQVTM, CDR2 ANQGSEA. This CDR3 is 13 amino acids long. The ends were cut back, 6 bases at V and 4 bases at J, with 15 bases in the middle. CDR3 bases: TGCAGCGTCCTGGGTTGGGGGGGCACTGAAGCTTTCTTT. It specifies CSVLGWGGTEAFF. Variable domain in full (rest from reference TRBV29-1 and TRBJ1-1): SAVISQKPSRDICQRGTSLTIQCQVDSQVTMMFWYRQQPGQSLTLIATANQGSEATYESGFVIDKFPISRPNLTFSTLTVSNMSPEDSSIYLCSVLGWGGTEAFFGQGTRLTVV.

This clonotype was recorded many times. The chain uses TRBV7-2 and TRBJ2-3, with D tentatively TRBD1 or TRBD2 (6 bases each). This CDR3 comprises 16 residues. Germline CDR1 reads SGHTA; CDR2 reads FQGNSA. V lost 4 bases and J lost 4, with 18 bases in between. CDR3 in DNA: TGTGCCAGCAGCTCCCCAGGGGCGGGATTGGCAGATACGCAGTATTTT. It is translated as CASSSPGAGLADTQYF. Using reference TRBV7-2 and TRBJ2-3 for the parts outside the CDR3, the full variable domain is GAGVSQSPSNKVTEKGKDVELRCDPISGHTALYWYRQSLGQGLEFLIYFQGNSAPDKSGLPSDRFSAERTGGSVSTLTIQRTQQEDSAVYLCASSSPGAGLADTQYFGPGTRLTVL.

The chain recombines TRBV7-9 with TRBJ2-1; 9 nucleotides line up with TRBD2. The CDR3 consists of 16 residues. Germline loops: CDR1 SEHNR, CDR2 FQNEAQ (reference sequence). Germline trimming cut 2 bases from V and 7 bases from J; bases unmatched to any gene: 9. The CDR3 sequence: CASSLPLAGGGNEQFF. The CDR3 DNA reads as TGTGCCAGCAGCTTACCCTTGGCGGGAGGGGGTAATGAGCAGTTCTTC.

This clonotype was seen at least ten times. V is TRBV7-8 and J is TRBJ1-4; the D gene is possibly TRBD1 (6 bases). Germline-derived CDR1 and CDR2 are SGHVS and FQNEAQ. This CDR3 is 20 amino acids long. V lost 0 bases and J lost 5, with 25 bases in between. DNA of the CDR3: TGTGCCAGCAGCTTAGCGGGTCTAGAAGGGGGGCGCCTGGGGAATGAAAAACTGTTTTTT. This codes for CASSLAGLEGGRLGNEKLFF.

With respect to this clonotype: Given a far larger clone just one base away, this is likely a sequencing read error. This rearrangement joins TRBV11-2 to TRBJ1-6, with a possible D match to TRBD1 (5 bases). CDR1 SGHAT and CDR2 FQNNGV come from the germline V gene. The CDR3 consists of 15 residues. The chain's CDR3 is CASSLATAYSSPLHF. The CDR3 nucleotides are TGTGCCAGCAGCTTAGCGACAGCCTATAGTTCACCCCTCCACTTT.

This clonotype was recorded many times. This chain connects TRBV2 to TRBJ1-4; D ambiguous. Trimming pared 4 bases from V and 7 bases from J, leaving 10 bases between. Germline loops: CDR1 SNHLY, CDR2 FYNNEI. CDR3 length: 13 residues. CDR3 amino acids: CASSGWVSEKLFF. Written as DNA, the CDR3 is TGTGCCAGCAGTGGATGGGTGTCTGAAAAACTGTTTTTT.

This clonotype was picked up many times. The CDR3 DNA sequence: TGTGCCAGCAGGCTCACAGGGGGGGTAAAAGAAAAACTGTTTTTT. Translation: CASRLTGGVKEKLFF. The J gene is TRBJ1-4, the V gene TRBV28, with 8 bases lining up with TRBD1. CDR1 is MDHEN, CDR2 SYDVKM, per germline. The CDR3 extends over 15 amino acids. With V trimmed by 6 bases and J by 8 bases, 11 bases remained unmatched. The variable domain in full, with the rest retrieved from reference TRBV28 and TRBJ1-4, is DVKVTQSSRYLVKRTGEKVFLECVQDMDHENMFWYRQDPGLGLRLIYFSYDVKMKEKGDIPEGYSVSREKKERFSLILESASTNQTSMYLCASRLTGGVKEKLFFGSGTQLSVL.

This clonotype was detected many times. This chain links TRBV10-1 with TRBJ2-2; the D is unclear. V was cut by 2 bases and J by 0 bases, with 10 bases left in between. Germline V gene lookup returns CDR1 WNHNN and CDR2 SYGVQD (reference sequence). The CDR3 contains 16 residues. The CDR3 DNA follows: TGCGCCAGCAGTGAGGCAGTCGCTGCGAACACCGGGGAGCTGTTTTTT. Protein: CASSEAVAANTGELFF.